This T cell receptor beta chain originates from a study of T cells in Graves' hyperthyroidism and ophthalmopathy. Details on this clonotype: Germline is not matched at one junction end, which may reflect a read error.

The diagnostic basis comprised clinical symptoms, serum thyroxine and TRAb, thyroid ultrasound and orbital computed tomography. TCR beta CDR3 sequences were amplified from RNA transcripts. The HTBI set primed first-round TCR CDR3 RT-PCR. MiXCR, applied by TCRdb to the multiplex PCR reads, yields one record per CDR3 protein. The profile shows around 660,000 distinct CDR3 sequences, roughly 45% of them singletons. The sequenced material came from peripheral blood or thyroid tissue (not recorded which). The receptor comes from an adult man with Graves' disease, either hyperthyroidism or ophthalmopathy (not recorded which).

CDR3 nucleotide sequence: TGTGCCAGCAGCCCAGCGGGAGGACGGCCGGATCAAGCCTTCTTT. Its translation is CASSPAGGRPDQAFF. The genes are TRBV7-2 and TRBJ1-1; no definite D call. The CDR3 has 15 amino acids. Germline V gives CDR1 SGHTA, CDR2 FQGNSA.